The clone carrying this T cell receptor beta chain was counted a single time. Its specificity is unknown. This table comes from immunoSEQ multiplex PCR, and its TCRdb copy is limited to in-frame clones, with some not included. The sample has about 180,000 clones, approximately 90% seen once; the top ten hold more than 1.3%. The sample belongs to a study of T cell responses to AZD1222 COVID-19 vaccine. Study findings and constraints: At 160-218 and 743-854, vaccine-associated CD4 TCRs were dominant, and they spanned spike.

The CDR3 extends over 9 amino acids. V shed 9 bases and J shed 5 bases, with 4 bases lying between them. This chain connects TRBV6-7 to TRBJ2-5; D is ambiguous. TRBV6-7 is given ORF status, its function remaining uncertain. The sample here was peripheral blood, taken on day 0 of AZD1222 vaccination. The TCR was taken from an adult in good health. The CDR3, as DNA: TGTGCCAGGAGGGAGACCCAGTACTTC. Amino acid sequence: CARRETQYF.